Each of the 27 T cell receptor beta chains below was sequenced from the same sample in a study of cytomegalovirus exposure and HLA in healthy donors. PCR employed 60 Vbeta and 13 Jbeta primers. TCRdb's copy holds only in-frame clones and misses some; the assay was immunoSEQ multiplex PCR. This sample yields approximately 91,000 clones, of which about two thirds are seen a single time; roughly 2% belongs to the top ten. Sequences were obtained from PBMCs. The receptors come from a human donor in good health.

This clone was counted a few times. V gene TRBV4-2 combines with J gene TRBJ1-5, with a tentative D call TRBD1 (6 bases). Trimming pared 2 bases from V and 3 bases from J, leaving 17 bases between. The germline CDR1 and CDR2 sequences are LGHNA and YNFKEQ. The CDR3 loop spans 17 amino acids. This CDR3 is CASSQSQGAGANQPQHF. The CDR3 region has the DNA TGTGCCAGCAGCCAATCACAGGGTGCGGGGGCCAATCAGCCCCAGCATTTT.

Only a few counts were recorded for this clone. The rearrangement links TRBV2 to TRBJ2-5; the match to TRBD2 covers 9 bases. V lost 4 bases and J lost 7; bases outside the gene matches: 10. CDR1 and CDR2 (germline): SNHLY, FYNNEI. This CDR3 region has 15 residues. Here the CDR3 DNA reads TGTGCCAGCAGTGTAAGACTAGCGGCGGCGGGGACCCAGTACTTC. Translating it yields CASSVRLAAAGTQYF.

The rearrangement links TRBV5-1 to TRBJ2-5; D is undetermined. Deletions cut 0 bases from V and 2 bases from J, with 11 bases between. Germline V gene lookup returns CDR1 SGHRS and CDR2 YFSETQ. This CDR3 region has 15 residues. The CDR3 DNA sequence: TGCGCCAGCAGCTTGGCTCTCCTTTCTCAAGAGACCCAGTACTTC. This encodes CASSLALLSQETQYF. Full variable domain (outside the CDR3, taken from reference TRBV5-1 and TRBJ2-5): KAGVTQTPRYLIKTRGQQVTLSCSPISGHRSVSWYQQTPGQGLQFLFEYFSETQRNKGNFPGRFSGRQFSNSRSEMNVSTLELGDSALYLCASSLALLSQETQYFGPGTRLLVL.

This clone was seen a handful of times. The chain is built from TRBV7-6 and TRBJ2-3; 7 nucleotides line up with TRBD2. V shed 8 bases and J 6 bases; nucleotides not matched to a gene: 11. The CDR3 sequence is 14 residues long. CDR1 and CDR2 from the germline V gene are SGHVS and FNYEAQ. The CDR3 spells CASGAGMFSDTQYF. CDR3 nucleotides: TGTGCCAGCGGAGCGGGGATGTTTTCGGATACGCAGTATTTT.

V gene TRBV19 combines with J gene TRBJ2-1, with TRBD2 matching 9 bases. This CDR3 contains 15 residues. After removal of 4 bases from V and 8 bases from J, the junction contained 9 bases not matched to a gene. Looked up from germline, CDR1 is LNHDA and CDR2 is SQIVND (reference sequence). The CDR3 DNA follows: TGTGCCAGTAGTACAGGGACTAGCTTACCCCATGAGCAGTTCTTC. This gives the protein CASSTGTSLPHEQFF.

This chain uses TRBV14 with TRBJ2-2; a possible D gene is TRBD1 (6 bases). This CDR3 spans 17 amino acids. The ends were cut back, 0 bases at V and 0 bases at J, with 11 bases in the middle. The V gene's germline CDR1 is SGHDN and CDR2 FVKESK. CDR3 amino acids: CASSQDLRGANTGELFF. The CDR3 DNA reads TGTGCCAGCAGCCAAGATCTCAGGGGTGCGAACACCGGGGAGCTGTTTTTT. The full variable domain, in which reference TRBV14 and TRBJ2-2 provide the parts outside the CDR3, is EAGVTQFPSHSVIEKGQTVTLRCDPISGHDNLYWYRRVMGKEIKFLLHFVKESKQDESGMPNNRFLAERTGGTYSTLKVQPAELEDSGVYFCASSQDLRGANTGELFFGEGSRLTVL.

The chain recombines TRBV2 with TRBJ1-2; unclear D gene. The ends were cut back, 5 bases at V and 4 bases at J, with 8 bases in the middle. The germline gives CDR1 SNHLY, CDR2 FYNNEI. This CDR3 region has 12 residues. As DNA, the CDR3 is TGTGCCAGCAGTTCTGGGCGCTATGGCTACACCTTC. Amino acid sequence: CASSSGRYGYTF.

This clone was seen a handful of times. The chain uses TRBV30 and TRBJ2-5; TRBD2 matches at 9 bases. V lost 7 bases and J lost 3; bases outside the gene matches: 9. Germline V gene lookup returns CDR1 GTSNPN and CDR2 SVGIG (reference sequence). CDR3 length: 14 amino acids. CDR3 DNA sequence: TGTGCCTCGATTAGGGCTAGCGGGGAAGAGACCCAGTACTTC. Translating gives CASIRASGEETQYF.

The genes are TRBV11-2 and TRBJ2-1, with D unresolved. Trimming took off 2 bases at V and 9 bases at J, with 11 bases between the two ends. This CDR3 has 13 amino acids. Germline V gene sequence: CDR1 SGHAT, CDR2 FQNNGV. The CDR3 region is CASSLTSGLEQFF. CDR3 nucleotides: TGTGCCAGCAGCTTAACGAGTGGTCTTGAGCAGTTCTTC. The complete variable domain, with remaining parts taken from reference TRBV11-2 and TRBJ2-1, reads EAGVAQSPRYKIIEKRQSVAFWCNPISGHATLYWYQQILGQGPKLLIQFQNNGVVDDSQLPKDRFSAERLKGVDSTLKIQPAKLEDSAVYLCASSLTSGLEQFFGPGTRLTVL.

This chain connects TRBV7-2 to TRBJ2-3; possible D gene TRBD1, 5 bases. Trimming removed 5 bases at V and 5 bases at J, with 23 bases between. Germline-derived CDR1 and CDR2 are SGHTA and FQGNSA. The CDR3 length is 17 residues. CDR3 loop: CASSPAQVNVFGDTQYF. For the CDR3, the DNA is TGTGCCAGCAGCCCCGCACAGGTTAACGTTTTTGGAGATACGCAGTATTTT.

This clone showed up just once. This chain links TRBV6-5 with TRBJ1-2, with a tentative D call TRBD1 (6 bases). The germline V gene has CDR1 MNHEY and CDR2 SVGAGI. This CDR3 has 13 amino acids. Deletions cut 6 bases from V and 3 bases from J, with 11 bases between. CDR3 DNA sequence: TGTGCCAGCAGGGATACAGGGCACTATGGCTACACCTTC. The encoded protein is CASRDTGHYGYTF.

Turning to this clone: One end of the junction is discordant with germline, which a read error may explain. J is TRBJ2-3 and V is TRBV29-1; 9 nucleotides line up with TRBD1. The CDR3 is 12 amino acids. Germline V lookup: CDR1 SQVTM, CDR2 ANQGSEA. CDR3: CGVGTGTDTQYF. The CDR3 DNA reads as TGCGGCGTCGGGACAGGGACAGATACGCAGTATTTT.

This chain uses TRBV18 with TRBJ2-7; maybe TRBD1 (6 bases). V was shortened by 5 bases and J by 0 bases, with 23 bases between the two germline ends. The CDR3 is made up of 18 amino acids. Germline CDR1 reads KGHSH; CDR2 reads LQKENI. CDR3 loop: CASSRGLTGSTSSYEQYF. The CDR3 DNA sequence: TGTGCCAGCTCAAGGGGTTTGACAGGCTCCACCAGCTCCTACGAGCAGTACTTC.

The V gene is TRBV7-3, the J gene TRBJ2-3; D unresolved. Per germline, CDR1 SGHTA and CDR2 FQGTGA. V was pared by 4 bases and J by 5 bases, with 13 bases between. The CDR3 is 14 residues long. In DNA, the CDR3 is TGTGCCAGCAGCTCTACGGGTCTTTTAGATACGCAGTATTTT. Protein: CASSSTGLLDTQYF.

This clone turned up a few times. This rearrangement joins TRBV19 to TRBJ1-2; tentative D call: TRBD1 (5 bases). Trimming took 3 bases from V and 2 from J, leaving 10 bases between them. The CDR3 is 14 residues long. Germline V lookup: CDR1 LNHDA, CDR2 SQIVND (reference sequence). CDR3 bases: TGTGCCAGTAGTATGAGACAGCTAAACTATGGCTACACCTTC. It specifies CASSMRQLNYGYTF.

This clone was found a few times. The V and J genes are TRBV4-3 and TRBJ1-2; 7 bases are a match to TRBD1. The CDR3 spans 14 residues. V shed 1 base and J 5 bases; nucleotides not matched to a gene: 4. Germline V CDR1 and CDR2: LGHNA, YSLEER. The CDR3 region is CASSQGDRPYGYTF. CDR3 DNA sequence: TGCGCCAGCAGCCAAGGGGACAGACCGTATGGCTACACCTTC.

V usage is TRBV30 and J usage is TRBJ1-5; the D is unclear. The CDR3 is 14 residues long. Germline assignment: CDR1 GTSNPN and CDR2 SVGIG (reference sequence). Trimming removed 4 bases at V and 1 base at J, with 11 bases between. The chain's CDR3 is CAWTPGRSNQPQHF. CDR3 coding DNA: TGTGCCTGGACTCCGGGTCGGAGCAATCAGCCCCAGCATTTT.

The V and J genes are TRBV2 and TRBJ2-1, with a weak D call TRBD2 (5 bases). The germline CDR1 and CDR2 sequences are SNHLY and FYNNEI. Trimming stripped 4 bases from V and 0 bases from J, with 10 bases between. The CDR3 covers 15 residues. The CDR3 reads CASSVGDLSYNEQFF. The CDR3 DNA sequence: TGTGCCAGCAGTGTCGGGGATCTCTCCTACAATGAGCAGTTCTTC.

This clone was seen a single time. The CDR3 sequence: CAYYGGPRDTQYF. Here the CDR3 DNA reads TGTGCCTACTACGGGGGGCCTCGGGATACGCAGTATTTT. This chain joins TRBV11-3 and TRBJ2-3, with D perhaps TRBD2 (7 bases). CDR1 is SGHNT, CDR2 YENEEA, per germline. V was trimmed by 11 bases and J by 6 bases, leaving 18 bases between them. The CDR3 totals 13 residues.

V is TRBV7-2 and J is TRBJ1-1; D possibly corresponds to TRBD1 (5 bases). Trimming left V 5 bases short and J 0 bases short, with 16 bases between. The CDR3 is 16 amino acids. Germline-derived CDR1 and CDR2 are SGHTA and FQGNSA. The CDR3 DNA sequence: TGTGCCAGCAGCCAAAAGGGTCGGGGGATGAACACTGAAGCTTTCTTT. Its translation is CASSQKGRGMNTEAFF. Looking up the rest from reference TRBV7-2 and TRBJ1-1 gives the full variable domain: GAGVSQSPSNKVTEKGKDVELRCDPISGHTALYWYRQSLGQGLEFLIYFQGNSAPDKSGLPSDRFSAERTGGSVSTLTIQRTQQEDSAVYLCASSQKGRGMNTEAFFGQGTRLTVV.

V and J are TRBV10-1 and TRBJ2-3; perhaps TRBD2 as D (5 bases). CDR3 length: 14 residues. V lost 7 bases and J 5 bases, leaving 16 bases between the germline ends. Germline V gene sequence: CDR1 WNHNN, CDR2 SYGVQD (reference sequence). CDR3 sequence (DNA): TGCGCCAGCACCTATAGCCGGGAAGGAGATACGCAGTATTTT. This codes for CASTYSREGDTQYF.

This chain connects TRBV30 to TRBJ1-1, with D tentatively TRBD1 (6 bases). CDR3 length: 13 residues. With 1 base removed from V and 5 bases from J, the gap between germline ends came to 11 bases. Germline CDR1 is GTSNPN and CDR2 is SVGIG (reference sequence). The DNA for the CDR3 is TGTGCCTGGAGTGGCGGGGGGCGGACTGAAGCTTTCTTT. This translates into CAWSGGGRTEAFF.

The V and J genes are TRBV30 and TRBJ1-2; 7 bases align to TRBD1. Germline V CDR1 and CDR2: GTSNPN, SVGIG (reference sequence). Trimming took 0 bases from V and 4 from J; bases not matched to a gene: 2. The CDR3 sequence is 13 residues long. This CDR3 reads CAWSVQGIYGYTF. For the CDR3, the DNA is TGTGCCTGGAGTGTACAGGGGATCTATGGCTACACCTTC. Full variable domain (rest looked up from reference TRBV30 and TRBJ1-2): SQTIHQWPATLVQPVGSPLSLECTVEGTSNPNLYWYRQAAGRGLQLLFYSVGIGQISSEVPQNLSASRPQDRQFILSSKKLLLSDSGFYLCAWSVQGIYGYTFGSGTRLTVV.

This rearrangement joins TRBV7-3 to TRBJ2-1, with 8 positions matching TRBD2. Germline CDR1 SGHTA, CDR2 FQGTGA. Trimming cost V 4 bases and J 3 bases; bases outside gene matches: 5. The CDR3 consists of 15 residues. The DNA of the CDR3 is TGTGCCAGCAGCTCGACTAGCGACGGCTACAATGAGCAGTTCTTC. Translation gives CASSSTSDGYNEQFF.

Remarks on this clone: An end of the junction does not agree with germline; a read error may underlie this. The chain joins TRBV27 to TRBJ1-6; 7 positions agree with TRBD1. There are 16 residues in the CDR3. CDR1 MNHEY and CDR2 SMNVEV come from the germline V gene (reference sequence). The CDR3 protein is CASRLWRGQFNSPLHF. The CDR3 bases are TGTGCCAGCAGATTATGGAGGGGGCAATTTAATTCACCCCTCCACTTT.

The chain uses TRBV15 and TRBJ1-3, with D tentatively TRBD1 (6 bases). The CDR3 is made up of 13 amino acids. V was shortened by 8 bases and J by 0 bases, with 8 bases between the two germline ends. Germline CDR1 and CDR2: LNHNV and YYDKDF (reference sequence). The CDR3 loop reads CATQDSSGNTIYF. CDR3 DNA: TGTGCCACCCAGGACAGCTCTGGAAACACCATATATTTT.

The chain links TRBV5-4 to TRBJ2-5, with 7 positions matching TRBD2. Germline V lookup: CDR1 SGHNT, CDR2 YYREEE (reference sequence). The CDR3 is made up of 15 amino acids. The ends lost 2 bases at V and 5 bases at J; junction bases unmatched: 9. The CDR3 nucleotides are TGTGCCAGCAGCTTACAAGCGGGGAAGGGGGAGACCCAGTACTTC. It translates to CASSLQAGKGETQYF.